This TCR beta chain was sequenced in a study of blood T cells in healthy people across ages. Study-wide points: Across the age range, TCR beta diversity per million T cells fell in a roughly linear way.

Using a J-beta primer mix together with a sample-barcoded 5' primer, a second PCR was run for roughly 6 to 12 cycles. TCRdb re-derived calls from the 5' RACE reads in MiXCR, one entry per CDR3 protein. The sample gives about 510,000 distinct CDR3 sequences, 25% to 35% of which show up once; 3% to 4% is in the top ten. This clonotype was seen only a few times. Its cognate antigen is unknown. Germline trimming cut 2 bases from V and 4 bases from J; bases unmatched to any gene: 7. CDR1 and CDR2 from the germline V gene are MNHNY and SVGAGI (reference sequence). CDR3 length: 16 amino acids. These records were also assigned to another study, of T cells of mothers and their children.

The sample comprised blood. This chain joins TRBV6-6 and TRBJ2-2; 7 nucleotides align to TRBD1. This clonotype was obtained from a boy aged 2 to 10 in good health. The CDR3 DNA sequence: TGTGCCAGCAGTTACGTACAGGGGACGGGCACCGGGGAGCTGTTTTTT. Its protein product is CASSYVQGTGTGELFF.